This T cell receptor (beta chain) was documented in a study of blood T cell repertoires in COVID-19. The overall study: Collection of acute and convalescent COVID-19 samples took place in the United States, Italy and Spain. PBMCs, B-cell-depleted T cells, or T cells were the source of the cDNA or gDNA that made up the material.

The length of the CDR3 is 13 residues. V gave up 8 bases and J gave up 2 bases; unmatched junction bases: 5. Germline CDR1 LNHDA, CDR2 SQIVND (reference sequence). Seattle patient enrollment occurred during active infection, with longitudinal follow-up thereafter. This clone was seen just once. Original processing notes: Reference gene primer amplification yielded estimated nucleated cell counts. Produced via immunoSEQ multiplex PCR; TCRdb's table is partial and in-frame only. The V and J calls and clone size were taken over from that table, and D and trimming were inferred from the DNA. The sample records more than 200,000 clones, about 88% being singletons.

The V gene is TRBV19, the J gene TRBJ1-2; 7 bases are shared with TRBD1. The sequenced material came from peripheral blood. The receptor's source is a woman between 45 and 60 years old with COVID-19, enrolled during active disease. In nucleotides, the CDR3 is TGTGCCAGTTGGGACAGAACCAACTATGGCTACACCTTC. Encoded protein: CASWDRTNYGYTF.